This TCR beta chain was captured in a study of blood T cell repertoires in COVID-19. Study in general: The cDNA or gDNA used as material had been derived from T cells, B-cell-depleted T cells, or PBMCs.

Original handling: Using reference gene primer amplification, nucleated cell counts were estimated. Method: immunoSEQ multiplex PCR; TCRdb's copy keeps in-frame clones and lacks some. The D gene and trimming were derived from the DNA, and the V and J assignments and clone size from that table. The top ten clones hold roughly 2.6% of a sample with 150,000 to 200,000 clones, about 86% of them seen once. Trimming removed 3 bases at V and 5 bases at J, with 10 bases between. Germline CDR1 and CDR2: MGHDK and SYGVNS. The CDR3 consists of 14 residues. The rearrangement uses TRBV25-1 and TRBJ2-2; D unresolved. The clonotype comes from a human donor with acute or convalescent COVID-19. The donor label of this sample is uncertain. Sequences were obtained from peripheral blood. This chain's CDR3 is CASSDPTRTGELFF. The CDR3 DNA reads as TGTGCCAGCAGTGACCCCACCCGGACCGGGGAGCTGTTTTTT.